This T cell receptor (beta chain) was sequenced during a study of blood T cell repertoires in COVID-19. On the study more broadly: The study drew acute and convalescent COVID-19 samples from the United States, Italy and Spain.

No more than 2 weeks before study entry, exposed participants had met a case of COVID-19. CDR3 size: 17 residues. CDR1 and CDR2 from the germline V gene are SGHRS and YFSETQ. J was trimmed by 6 bases and V by 3 bases; bases with no gene match: 14. The authors' processing: Amplification of reference gene primers was used by the study to estimate nucleated cell counts. Produced via immunoSEQ multiplex PCR; TCRdb's table is partial and in-frame only. V, J and clone size are those of that table, while D and trimming were read from the DNA. The sample has roughly 200,000 clones; around nine tenths are singletons.

This sequence joins TRBV5-1 and TRBJ2-1, with 8 bases aligning to TRBD1. The receptor was derived from a woman aged 25 to 39 who had been exposed to COVID-19. The sample taken for sequencing was PBMCs or T cells enriched from blood (not recorded which). CDR3 amino acids: CASSSSRTGQGPNEQFF. The CDR3 coding sequence is TGCGCCAGCAGCTCCTCTCGGACAGGACAGGGCCCCAATGAGCAGTTCTTC.